The rows below give T cell receptor beta chains drawn from one sample of a study of CXCR3-negative and CXCR3-positive naive CD8 T cells. TCRdb re-called the 5' RACE reads and catalogs CDR3 proteins one per entry, DNA excluded. Seen in this sample are 60,000 or so distinct CDR3 sequences; the ten most common clones hold about 20%. The material sequenced was memory CD8+ T cells from blood. Receptors originate from a human donor in good health. Some clones in this sample may be carry-over from other donors' samples. The CDR3 runs from the conserved cysteine through the conserved F or W.

cdr3_aa	v_call	j_call
CASSSQGTLPYEQYF	TRBV28	TRBJ2-7
CASSYSVRARMDTEAFF	TRBV6-2/TRBV6-3	TRBJ1-1
CASSARVKYEQYF	TRBV25-1	TRBJ2-7
CASSIVTDRELFF	TRBV19	TRBJ2-2
CASSLDLEQYF	TRBV12-3/TRBV12-4	TRBJ2-7
CASDPGLAGYTQYF	TRBV2	TRBJ2-3
CSANRGEEAGELFF	TRBV20-1	TRBJ2-2
CASSLSGGPYNEQFF	TRBV12-3/TRBV12-4	TRBJ2-1
CSVPDGNTGELFF	TRBV29-1	TRBJ2-2
CASSLSHRPNTGELFF	TRBV13	TRBJ2-2
CASSYSISDHTQYF	TRBV6-2/TRBV6-3	TRBJ2-3
CASSPAGEGYGYTF	TRBV7-6	TRBJ1-2
CASSTTGGPSGELFF	TRBV7-6	TRBJ2-2
CASTPEGGGYYEQYF	TRBV5-1	TRBJ2-7
CASSLSDSDPWAKNIQYF	TRBV12-3/TRBV12-4	TRBJ2-4
CSAASGGGLEQYF	TRBV29-1	TRBJ2-7
CASSVPGERWETQYF	TRBV12-3/TRBV12-4	TRBJ2-5
CASSLLVDEQYF	TRBV7-9	TRBJ2-7
CASSEPPENSPLHF	TRBV25-1	TRBJ1-6
CASSLGQGIYNEQFF	TRBV7-3	TRBJ2-1
CAMGTSGYEQYF	TRBV10-3	TRBJ2-7
CASSSIRGEQFF	TRBV7-9	TRBJ2-1